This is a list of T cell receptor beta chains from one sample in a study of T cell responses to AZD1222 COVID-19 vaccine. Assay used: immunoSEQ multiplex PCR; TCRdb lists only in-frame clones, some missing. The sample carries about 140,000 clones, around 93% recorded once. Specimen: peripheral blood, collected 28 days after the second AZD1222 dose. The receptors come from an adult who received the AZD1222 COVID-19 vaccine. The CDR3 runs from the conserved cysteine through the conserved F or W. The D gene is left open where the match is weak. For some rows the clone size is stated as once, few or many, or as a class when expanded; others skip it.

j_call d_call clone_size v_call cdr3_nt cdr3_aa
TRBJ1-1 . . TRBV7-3 TGTGCCAGCAGCTTGACCAGGGATTACCCTGAAGCTTTCTTT CASSLTRDYPEAFF
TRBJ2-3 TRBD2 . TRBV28 TGTGCCAGCAGTTACAGACTCCGGGGGGAGCACCCAGATACGCAGTATTTT CASSYRLRGEHPDTQYF
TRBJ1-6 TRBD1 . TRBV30 TGTGCCTGGAGTGGCACAGGGGATAGACCCCTCCACTTT CAWSGTGDRPLHF
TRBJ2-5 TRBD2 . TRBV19 TGTGCCAGTACCGCGGGACTAGCGGGGAGGGAGACCCAGTACTTC CASTAGLAGRETQYF
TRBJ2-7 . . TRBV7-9 TGTGCCAGCAGCCCAGACAGTGTTATCTCCTACGAGCAGTACTTC CASSPDSVISYEQYF
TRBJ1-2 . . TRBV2 TGTGCCAGCAGTGGGGCAGGGGACTATGGCTACACCTTC CASSGAGDYGYTF
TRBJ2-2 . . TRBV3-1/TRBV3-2 TGTGCCAGCAGCCAAGTAACAGGCACCGGGGAGCTGTTTTTT CASSQVTGTGELFF
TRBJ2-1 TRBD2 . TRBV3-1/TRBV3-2 TGTGCCAGCACCGCTAGCGGGGGGGCCAATGAGCAGTTCTTC CASTASGGANEQFF
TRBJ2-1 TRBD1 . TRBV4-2 TGTGCCAGCAGCGGTCTGGGGACAGGTAGCGACAATGAGCAGTTCTTC CASSGLGTGSDNEQFF
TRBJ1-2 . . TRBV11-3 TGTGCCAGCAGCTTACAACTTACGCTCGGGGAAGCCGCCTATGGCTACACCTTC CASSLQLTLGEAAYGYTF
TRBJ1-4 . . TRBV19 TGTGCCAGTACCCGTGGGGTGCAAGGAAAACTGTTTTTT CASTRGVQGKLFF
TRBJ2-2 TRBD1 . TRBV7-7 TGTGCTAGCAGCTTAGGTACCGGGACAGGGGTTCCCGGGGAGCTGTTTTTT CASSLGTGTGVPGELFF
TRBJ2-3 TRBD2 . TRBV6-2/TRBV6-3 TGTGCCAGCAGCCCTAGCGGGGGGTTCACAGATACGCAGTATTTT CASSPSGGFTDTQYF
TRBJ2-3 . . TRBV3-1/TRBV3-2 TGTGCCAGCAGCCCGGGGGAGGGGGCATCAGATACGCAGTATTTT CASSPGEGASDTQYF
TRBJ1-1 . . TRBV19 TGTGCCAGTAGTATGGGCGGGAACACTGAAGCTTTCTTT CASSMGGNTEAFF
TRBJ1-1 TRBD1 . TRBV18 TGTGCCAGCTCACCCGACAGGGGTTCTGAAGCTTTCTTT CASSPDRGSEAFF
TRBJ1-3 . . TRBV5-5 . CASSSGPSGRGQERGNTIYF
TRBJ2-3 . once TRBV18 TGTGCCAGCTCACCATCTTTCGGGGGCACTAGCACAGATACGCAGTATTTT CASSPSFGGTSTDTQYF
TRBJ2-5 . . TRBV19 TGTGCCAGTAGTATAGCGGGTTCGGAAGAGACCCAGTACTTC CASSIAGSEETQYF
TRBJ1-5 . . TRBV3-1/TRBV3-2 TGTGCCAGCAGCCAAGGGACAGCGAGCAATCAGCCCCAGCATTTT CASSQGTASNQPQHF
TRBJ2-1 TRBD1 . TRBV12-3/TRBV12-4 TGTGCCAGCAGGGTTACAGGGGACAATGAGCAGTTCTTC CASRVTGDNEQFF